This T cell receptor beta chain was recovered during a study of cytomegalovirus exposure and HLA in healthy donors. Across the study: In terms of ancestry, the Caucasian-associated cluster contained about four fifths of the approximately 430 genotyped donors. Study outcomes and limitations: The authors confirmed in vitro that a few CMV-associated chains were specific for CMV antigens. Most TCR sequences were uncommon, yet certain public TCRs appeared in many donors. Common viral pathogens were later found to be apparently linked to several of the most significant clusters.

Germline CDR1 MNHEY, CDR2 SMNVEV (reference sequence). CDR3 size: 17 residues. The trim removed 1 base at V and 1 base at J, leaving 5 bases unmatched. Both 60 Vbeta primers and 13 Jbeta primers went into the PCR. This table comes from immunoSEQ multiplex PCR, and its TCRdb copy is limited to in-frame clones, with some not included. This sample has fewer than 110,000 clones; 65% to 80% occur once, and the top ten carry 8% to 13%. A few counts support this clone. No antigen is known for it. V is TRBV27 and J is TRBJ2-1; 9 nucleotides align to TRBD2. The material sequenced was PBMCs. This receptor was identified in a middle-aged man in good health and CMV-seronegative. The CDR3 loop is CASSLYPSGNSYNEQFF. The CDR3 region has the DNA TGTGCCAGCAGTTTATATCCTAGCGGGAATTCCTACAATGAGCAGTTCTTC.